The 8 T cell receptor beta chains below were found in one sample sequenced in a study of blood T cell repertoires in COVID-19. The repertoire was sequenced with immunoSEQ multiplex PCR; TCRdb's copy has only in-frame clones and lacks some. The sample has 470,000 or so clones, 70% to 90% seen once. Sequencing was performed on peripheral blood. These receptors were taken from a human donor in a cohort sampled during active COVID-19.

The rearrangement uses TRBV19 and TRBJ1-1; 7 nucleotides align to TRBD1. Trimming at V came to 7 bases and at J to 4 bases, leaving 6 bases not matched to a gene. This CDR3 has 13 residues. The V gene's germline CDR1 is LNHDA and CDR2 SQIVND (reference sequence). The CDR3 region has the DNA TGTGCCAGTAACCCAGGGGGGTCCACTGAAGCTTTCTTT. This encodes CASNPGGSTEAFF.

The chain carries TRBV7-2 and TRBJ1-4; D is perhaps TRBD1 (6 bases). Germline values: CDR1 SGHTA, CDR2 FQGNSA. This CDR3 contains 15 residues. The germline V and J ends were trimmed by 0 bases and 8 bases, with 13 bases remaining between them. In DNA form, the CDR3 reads TGTGCCAGCAGCTTAGCAGGGGCAGGGGACGAAAAACTGTTTTTT. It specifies CASSLAGAGDEKLFF. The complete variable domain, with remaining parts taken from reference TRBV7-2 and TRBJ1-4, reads GAGVSQSPSNKVTEKGKDVELRCDPISGHTALYWYRQSLGQGLEFLIYFQGNSAPDKSGLPSDRFSAERTGGSVSTLTIQRTQQEDSAVYLCASSLAGAGDEKLFFGSGTQLSVL.

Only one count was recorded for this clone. CDR3 DNA: TGTGCCAGCAGTTACGGAAGCGGGACGGGGGAGACCCAGTACTTC. It specifies CASSYGSGTGETQYF. V is TRBV7-9 and J is TRBJ2-5, with 7 bases identical to TRBD2. CDR1 and CDR2 (germline): SEHNR, FQNEAQ (reference sequence). There are 15 residues in the CDR3. V was clipped by 6 bases and J by 5 bases; unmatched bases: 12.

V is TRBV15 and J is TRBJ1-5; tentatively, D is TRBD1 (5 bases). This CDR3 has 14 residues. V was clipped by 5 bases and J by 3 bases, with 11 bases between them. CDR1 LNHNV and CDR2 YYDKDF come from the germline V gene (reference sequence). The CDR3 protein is CATSPPGFNQPQHF. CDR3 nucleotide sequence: TGTGCCACCAGCCCCCCAGGGTTCAATCAGCCCCAGCATTTT.

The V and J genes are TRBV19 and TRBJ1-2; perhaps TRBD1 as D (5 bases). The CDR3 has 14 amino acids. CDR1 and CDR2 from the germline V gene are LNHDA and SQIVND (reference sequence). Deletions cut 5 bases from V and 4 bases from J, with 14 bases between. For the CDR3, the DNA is TGTGCCAGTAGTGAAACAGGCATCAGCTATGGCTACACCTTC. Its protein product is CASSETGISYGYTF.

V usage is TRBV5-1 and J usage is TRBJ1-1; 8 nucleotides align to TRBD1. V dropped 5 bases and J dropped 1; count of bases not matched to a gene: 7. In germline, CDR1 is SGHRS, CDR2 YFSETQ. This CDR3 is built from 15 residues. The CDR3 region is CASRAPTGENTEAFF. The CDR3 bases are TGCGCCAGCAGAGCCCCGACAGGGGAGAACACTGAAGCTTTCTTT.

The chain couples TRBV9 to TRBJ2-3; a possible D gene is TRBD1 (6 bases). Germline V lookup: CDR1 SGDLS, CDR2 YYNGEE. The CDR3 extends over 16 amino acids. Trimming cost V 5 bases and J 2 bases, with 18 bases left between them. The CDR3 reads CASSPLWDTSTDTQYF. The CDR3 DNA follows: TGTGCCAGCAGTCCTTTGTGGGACACCTCCACAGATACGCAGTATTTT.

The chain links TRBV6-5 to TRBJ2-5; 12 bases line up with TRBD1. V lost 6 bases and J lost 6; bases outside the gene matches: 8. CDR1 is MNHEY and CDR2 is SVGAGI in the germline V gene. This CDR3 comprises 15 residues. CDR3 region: CASRAPGTGGQTQYF. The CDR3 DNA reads TGTGCCAGCAGAGCCCCCGGGACAGGGGGCCAGACCCAGTACTTC.